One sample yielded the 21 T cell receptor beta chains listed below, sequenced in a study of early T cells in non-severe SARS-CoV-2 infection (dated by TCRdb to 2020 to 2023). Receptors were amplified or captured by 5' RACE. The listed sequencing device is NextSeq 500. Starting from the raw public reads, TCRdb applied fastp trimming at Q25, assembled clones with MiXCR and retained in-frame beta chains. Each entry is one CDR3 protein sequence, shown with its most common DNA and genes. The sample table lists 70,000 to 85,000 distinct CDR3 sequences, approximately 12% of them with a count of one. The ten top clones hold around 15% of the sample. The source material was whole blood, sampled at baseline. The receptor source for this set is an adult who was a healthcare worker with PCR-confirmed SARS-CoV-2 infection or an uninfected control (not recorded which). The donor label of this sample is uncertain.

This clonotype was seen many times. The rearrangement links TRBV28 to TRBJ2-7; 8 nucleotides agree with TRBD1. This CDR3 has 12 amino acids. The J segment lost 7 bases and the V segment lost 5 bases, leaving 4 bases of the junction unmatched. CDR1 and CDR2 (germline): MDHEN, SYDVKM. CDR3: CASSDGQGEQYF. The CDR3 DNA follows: TGTGCCAGCAGTGACGGACAGGGAGAGCAGTACTTC.

The CDR3 protein is CASSQVFMASPIANYGYTF. DNA for the CDR3: TGTGCCAGCAGCCAAGTGTTCATGGCCAGCCCAATCGCTAACTATGGCTACACCTTC. The chain uses TRBV4-2 and TRBJ1-2; the D is unclear. The CDR3 runs to 19 residues. Germline V gene sequence: CDR1 LGHNA, CDR2 YNFKEQ. V was cut by 1 base and J by 0 bases, with 21 bases left in between.

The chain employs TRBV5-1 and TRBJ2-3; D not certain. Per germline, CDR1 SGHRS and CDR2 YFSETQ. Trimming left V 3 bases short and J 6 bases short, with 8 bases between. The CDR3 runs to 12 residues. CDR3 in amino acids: CASSSTMDTQYF. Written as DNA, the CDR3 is TGCGCCAGCAGCTCGACGATGGATACGCAGTATTTT. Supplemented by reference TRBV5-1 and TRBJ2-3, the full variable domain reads KAGVTQTPRYLIKTRGQQVTLSCSPISGHRSVSWYQQTPGQGLQFLFEYFSETQRNKGNFPGRFSGRQFSNSRSEMNVSTLELGDSALYLCASSSTMDTQYFGPGTRLTVL.

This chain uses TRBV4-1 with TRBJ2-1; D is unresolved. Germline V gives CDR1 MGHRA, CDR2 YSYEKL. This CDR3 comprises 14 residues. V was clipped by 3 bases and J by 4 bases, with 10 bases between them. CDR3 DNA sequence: TGCGCCAGCAGCCAGCCACGGCGGTACAATGAGCAGTTCTTC. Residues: CASSQPRRYNEQFF.

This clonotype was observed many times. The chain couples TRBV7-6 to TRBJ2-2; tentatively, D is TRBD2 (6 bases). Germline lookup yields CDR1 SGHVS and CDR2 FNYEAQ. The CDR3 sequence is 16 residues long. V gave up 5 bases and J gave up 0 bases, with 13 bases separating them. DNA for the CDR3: TGTGCCAGCAGCGATGTTCCGGGGGCGAACACCGGGGAGCTGTTTTTT. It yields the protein CASSDVPGANTGELFF.

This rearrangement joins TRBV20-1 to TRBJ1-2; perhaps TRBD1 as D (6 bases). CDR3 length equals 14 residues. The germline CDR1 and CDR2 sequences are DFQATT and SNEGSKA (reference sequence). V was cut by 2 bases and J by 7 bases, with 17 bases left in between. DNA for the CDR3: TGCAGTGCTAGAACAACAGGGTTGTCCTTTGGCTACACCTTC. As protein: CSARTTGLSFGYTF.

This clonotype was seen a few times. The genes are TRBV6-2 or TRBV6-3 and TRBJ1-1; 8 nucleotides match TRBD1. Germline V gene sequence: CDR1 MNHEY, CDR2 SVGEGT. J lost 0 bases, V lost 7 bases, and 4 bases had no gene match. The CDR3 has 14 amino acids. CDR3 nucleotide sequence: TGTGCCAGCACCCAGACAGGGGTGAACACTGAAGCTTTCTTT. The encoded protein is CASTQTGVNTEAFF.

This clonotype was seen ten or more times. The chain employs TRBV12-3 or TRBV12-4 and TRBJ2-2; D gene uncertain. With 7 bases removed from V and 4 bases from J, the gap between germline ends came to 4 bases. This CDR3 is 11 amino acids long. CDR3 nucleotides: TGTGCCAGCACCTTCACCGGGGAGCTGTTTTTT. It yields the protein CASTFTGELFF.

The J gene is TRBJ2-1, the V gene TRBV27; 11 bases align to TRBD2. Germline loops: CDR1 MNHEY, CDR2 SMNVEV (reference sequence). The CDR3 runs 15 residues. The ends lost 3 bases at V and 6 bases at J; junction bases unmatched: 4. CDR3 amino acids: CASSFILAGVNEQFF. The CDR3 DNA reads TGTGCCAGCAGTTTTATACTAGCGGGAGTCAATGAGCAGTTCTTC.

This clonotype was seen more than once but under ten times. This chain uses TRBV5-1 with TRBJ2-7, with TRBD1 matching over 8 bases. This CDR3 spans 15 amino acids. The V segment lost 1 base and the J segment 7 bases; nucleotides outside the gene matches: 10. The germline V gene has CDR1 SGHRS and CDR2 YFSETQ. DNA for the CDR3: TGCGCCAGCAGCTTGCCGTCGACAGGGGTCGGGGAGCAGTACTTC. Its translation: CASSLPSTGVGEQYF. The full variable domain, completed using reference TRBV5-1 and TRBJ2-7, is KAGVTQTPRYLIKTRGQQVTLSCSPISGHRSVSWYQQTPGQGLQFLFEYFSETQRNKGNFPGRFSGRQFSNSRSEMNVSTLELGDSALYLCASSLPSTGVGEQYFGPGTRLTVT.

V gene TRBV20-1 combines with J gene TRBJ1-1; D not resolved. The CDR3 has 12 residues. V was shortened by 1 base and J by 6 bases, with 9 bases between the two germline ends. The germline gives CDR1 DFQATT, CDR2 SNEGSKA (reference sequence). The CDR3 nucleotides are TGCAGTGCTAGAGCGGGAACCCCTGAAGCTTTCTTT. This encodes CSARAGTPEAFF.

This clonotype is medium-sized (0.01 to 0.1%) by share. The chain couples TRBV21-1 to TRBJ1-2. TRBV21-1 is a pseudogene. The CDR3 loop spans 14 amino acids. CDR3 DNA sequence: TGTGCCAGCAGCAAAGTTGACTTCAACTATGGCTACACCTTC. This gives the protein CASSKVDFNYGYTF.

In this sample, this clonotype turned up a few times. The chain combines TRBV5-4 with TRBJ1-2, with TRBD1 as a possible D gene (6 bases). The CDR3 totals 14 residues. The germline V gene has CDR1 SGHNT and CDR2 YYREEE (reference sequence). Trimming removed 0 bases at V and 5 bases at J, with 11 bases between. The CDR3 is CASSLGTVKYGYTF. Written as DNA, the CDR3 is TGTGCCAGCAGCTTGGGGACAGTAAAATATGGCTACACCTTC. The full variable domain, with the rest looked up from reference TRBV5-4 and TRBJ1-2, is ETGVTQSPTHLIKTRGQQVTLRCSSQSGHNTVSWYQQALGQGPQFIFQYYREEENGRGNFPPRFSGLQFPNYSSELNVNALELDDSALYLCASSLGTVKYGYTFGSGTRLTVV.

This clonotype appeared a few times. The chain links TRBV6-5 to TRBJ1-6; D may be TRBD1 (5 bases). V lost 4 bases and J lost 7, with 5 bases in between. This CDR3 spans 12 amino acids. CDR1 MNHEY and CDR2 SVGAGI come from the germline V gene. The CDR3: CASSSGNSPLHF. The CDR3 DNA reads TGTGCCAGCAGTTCAGGGAATTCACCCCTCCACTTT.

The CDR3 is CASSSSGGSTDTQYF. CDR3 DNA: TGTGCCAGCAGCTCCTCCGGGGGAAGCACAGATACGCAGTATTTT. The chain carries TRBV7-9 and TRBJ2-3; TRBD2 might be the D (6 bases). Trimming left V 4 bases short and J 0 bases short, with 11 bases between. From germline, CDR1 is SEHNR and CDR2 FQNEAQ (reference sequence). This CDR3 comprises 15 residues.

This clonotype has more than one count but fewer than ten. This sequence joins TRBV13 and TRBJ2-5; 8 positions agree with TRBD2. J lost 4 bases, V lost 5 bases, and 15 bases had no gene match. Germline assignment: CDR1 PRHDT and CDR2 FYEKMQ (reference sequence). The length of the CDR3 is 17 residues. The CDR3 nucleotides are TGTGCCAGCAGCGAAACCCCAGGGAGCGGGGGCGTAGAGACCCAGTACTTC. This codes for CASSETPGSGGVETQYF.

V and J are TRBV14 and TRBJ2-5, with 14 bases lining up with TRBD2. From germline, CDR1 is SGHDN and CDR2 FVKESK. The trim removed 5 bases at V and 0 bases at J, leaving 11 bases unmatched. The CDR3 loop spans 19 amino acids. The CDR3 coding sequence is TGTGCCAGCAGCAAGAAAGCCGGGACTAGCGGGGGCTACCAAGAGACCCAGTACTTC. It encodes CASSKKAGTSGGYQETQYF. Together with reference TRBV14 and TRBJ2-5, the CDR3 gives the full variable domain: EAGVTQFPSHSVIEKGQTVTLRCDPISGHDNLYWYRRVMGKEIKFLLHFVKESKQDESGMPNNRFLAERTGGTYSTLKVQPAELEDSGVYFCASSKKAGTSGGYQETQYFGPGTRLLVL.

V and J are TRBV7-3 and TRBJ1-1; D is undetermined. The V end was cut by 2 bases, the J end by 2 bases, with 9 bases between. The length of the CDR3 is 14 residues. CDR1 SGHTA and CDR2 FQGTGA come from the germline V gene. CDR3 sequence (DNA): TGTGCCAGCAGCTTACGGCCCGGTAACACTGAAGCTTTCTTT. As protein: CASSLRPGNTEAFF.

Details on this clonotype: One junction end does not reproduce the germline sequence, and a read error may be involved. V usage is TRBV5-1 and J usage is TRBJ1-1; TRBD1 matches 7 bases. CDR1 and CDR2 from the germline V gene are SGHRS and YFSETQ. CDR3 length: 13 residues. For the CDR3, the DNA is TGCGCCAACAGCTTTAGACAGGGCACTGAAGCTTTCTTT. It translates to CANSFRQGTEAFF.

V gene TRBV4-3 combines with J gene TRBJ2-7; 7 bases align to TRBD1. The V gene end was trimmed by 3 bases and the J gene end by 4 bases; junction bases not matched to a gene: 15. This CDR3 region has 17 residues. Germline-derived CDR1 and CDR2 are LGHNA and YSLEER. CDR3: CASSQSRTTGFVYEQYF. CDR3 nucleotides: TGCGCCAGCAGCCAGAGCCGTACGACAGGGTTTGTGTACGAGCAGTACTTC.

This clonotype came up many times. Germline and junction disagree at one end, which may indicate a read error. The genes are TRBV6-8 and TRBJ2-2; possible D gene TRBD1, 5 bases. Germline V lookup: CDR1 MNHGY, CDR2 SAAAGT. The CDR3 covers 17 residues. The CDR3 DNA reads TGTGCCAGCAGCTACTACCGACAGTCCCGGAACACCGGGGAGCTGTTTTTT. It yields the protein CASSYYRQSRNTGELFF.